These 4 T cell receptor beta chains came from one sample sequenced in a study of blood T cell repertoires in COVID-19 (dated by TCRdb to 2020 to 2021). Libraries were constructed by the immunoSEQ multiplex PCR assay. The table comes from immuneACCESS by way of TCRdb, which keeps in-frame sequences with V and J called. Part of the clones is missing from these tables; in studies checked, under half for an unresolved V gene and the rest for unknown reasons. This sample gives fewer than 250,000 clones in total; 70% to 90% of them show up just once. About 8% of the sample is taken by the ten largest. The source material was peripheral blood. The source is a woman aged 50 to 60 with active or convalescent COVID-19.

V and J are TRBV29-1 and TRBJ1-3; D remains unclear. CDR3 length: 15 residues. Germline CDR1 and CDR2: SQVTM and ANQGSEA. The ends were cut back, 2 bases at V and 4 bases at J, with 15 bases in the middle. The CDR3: CSVETIGPGGNTIYF. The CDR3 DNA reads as TGCAGCGTTGAAACCATAGGGCCGGGAGGAAACACCATATATTTT.

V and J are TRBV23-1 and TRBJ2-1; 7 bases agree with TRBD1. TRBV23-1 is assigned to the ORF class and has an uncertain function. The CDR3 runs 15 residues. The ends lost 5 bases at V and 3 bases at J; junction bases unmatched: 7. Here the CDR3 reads CASSSTGTIYNEQFF. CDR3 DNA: TGCGCCAGCAGTTCGACAGGGACCATCTACAATGAGCAGTTCTTC.

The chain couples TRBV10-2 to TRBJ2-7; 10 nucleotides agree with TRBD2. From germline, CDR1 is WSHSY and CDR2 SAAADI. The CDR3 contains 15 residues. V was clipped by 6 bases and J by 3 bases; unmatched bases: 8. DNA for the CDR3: TGCGCCAGCAGCCCAACGCTAGCGGGGGTCTACGAGCAGTACTTC. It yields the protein CASSPTLAGVYEQYF.

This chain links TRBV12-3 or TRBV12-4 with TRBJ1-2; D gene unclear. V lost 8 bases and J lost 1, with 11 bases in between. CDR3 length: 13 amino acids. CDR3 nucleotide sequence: TGTGCCAGCGCCCCGGGAGTTAACTATGGCTACACCTTC. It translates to CASAPGVNYGYTF.